Listed here are 22 T cell receptor beta chains from one sample, sequenced in a study of neurological immune-mediated disorders. TCRdb recomputed calls from the 5' RACE reads with MiXCR, one row per CDR3 protein. The sample holds around 71,000 distinct CDR3 sequences; approximately 15% are singletons and the top ten take around 4.3%. Time point denoted: longitudinal time-point 1 (baseline). The sequenced sample consisted of PBMCs. Receptor source: a female donor with HTLV-1-associated myelopathy (HAM/TSP).

This clonotype came up many times. The rearrangement uses TRBV12-3 or TRBV12-4 and TRBJ1-2, with 10 bases lining up with TRBD1. The CDR3 spans 14 residues. J was trimmed by 8 bases and V by 7 bases; bases with no gene match: 10. CDR3 sequence reads: CASTPTGGAGGYTF. Here the CDR3 DNA reads TGTGCCAGCACCCCGACAGGGGGCGCAGGAGGCTACACCTTC.

In this sample, this clonotype is medium-sized (0.01 to 0.1%). The V call is TRBV7-9, the J call TRBJ1-5; D is possibly TRBD1 (6 bases). Germline V CDR1 and CDR2: SEHNR, FQNEAQ (reference sequence). This CDR3 contains 13 residues. V was cut by 5 bases and J by 3 bases, with 8 bases left in between. The CDR3 protein is CASSRDINQPQHF. CDR3 DNA: TGTGCCAGCAGCCGGGACATCAATCAGCCCCAGCATTTT.

This clonotype was found many times. A junction end diverges from the germline sequence, so it may reflect a read error. This chain uses TRBV6-5 with TRBJ2-2; D might be TRBD1 or TRBD2, each matching 5 bases. The CDR3 is made up of 15 amino acids. Per germline, CDR1 MNHEY and CDR2 SVGAGI. The CDR3 region has the DNA TGTGCCAGCAGCTACTTGACTCCTGGGGGCGGGGAGCTGTTTTTT. This translates into CASSYLTPGGGELFF.

This clonotype was observed at least ten times. This chain links TRBV15 with TRBJ1-3; D ambiguous. Germline V gene lookup returns CDR1 LNHNV and CDR2 YYDKDF (reference sequence). Trimming stripped 0 bases from V and 1 base from J, with 4 bases between. This CDR3 region has 14 residues. CDR3 protein: CATSREVSGNTIYF. CDR3 DNA sequence: TGTGCCACCAGCAGAGAAGTGTCTGGAAACACCATATATTTT.

This clonotype was picked up many times. The J gene is TRBJ1-5, the V gene TRBV12-3 or TRBV12-4, with a tentative D call TRBD1 (5 bases). Trimming removed 3 bases from V and 5 bases from J, with 8 bases in between. CDR3 length equals 13 residues. This CDR3 reads CASSLGGYQPQHF. The CDR3 coding sequence is TGTGCCAGCAGTTTGGGGGGATATCAGCCCCAGCATTTT.

The V gene is TRBV7-8, the J gene TRBJ2-7; D perhaps matches TRBD1 (5 bases). Germline CDR1 reads SGHVS; CDR2 reads FQNEAQ. This CDR3 spans 15 amino acids. Trimming removed 2 bases from V and 3 bases from J, with 14 bases in between. CDR3 sequence: CASSLQGTSFYEQYF. The CDR3 DNA is TGTGCCAGCAGCTTACAGGGTACCAGTTTCTACGAGCAGTACTTC.

This clonotype has a count of ten or more. This chain uses TRBV20-1 with TRBJ1-1, with D maybe TRBD1 (6 bases). The germline V and J ends were trimmed by 4 bases and 5 bases, with 14 bases remaining between them. The CDR3 consists of 13 residues. Looked up from germline, CDR1 is DFQATT and CDR2 is SNEGSKA (reference sequence). CDR3 residues: CSAITGSGTEAFF. CDR3 in DNA: TGCAGTGCTATTACAGGGAGTGGTACTGAAGCTTTCTTT.

On this clonotype itself: One base away lies a much larger clone, so this may be a sequencing read error. The CDR3 DNA reads TGTGACAGCAGCTTATGGTCTACGTCGAACACCGGGGAGCTGTTTTTT. It translates to CDSSLWSTSNTGELFF. This rearrangement joins TRBV7-2 to TRBJ2-2; D is unclear. Per germline, CDR1 SGHTA and CDR2 FQGNSA. The CDR3 length is 16 residues.

This clonotype was observed many times. The chain carries TRBV7-8 and TRBJ2-1; no reliable D call. Trimming removed 1 base at V and 8 bases at J, with 24 bases between. The CDR3 totals 18 residues. CDR1 and CDR2 from the germline V gene are SGHVS and FQNEAQ. CDR3 in DNA: TGTGCCAGCAGCTTAGGGGATCTGTGGGCGAAGTTGGGCGATGAGCAGTTCTTC. This codes for CASSLGDLWAKLGDEQFF.

This clonotype appeared many times. The rearrangement joins TRBV5-6 to TRBJ2-3; D tentatively reads TRBD1 or TRBD2 (6 bases each). CDR3 length: 15 amino acids. Trimming left V 4 bases short and J 2 bases short, with 14 bases between. Germline CDR1 reads SGHDT; CDR2 reads YYEEEE. The CDR3 region has the DNA TGTGCCAGCAGCGCCCGGGGGCGTGACACAGATACGCAGTATTTT. Its translation: CASSARGRDTDTQYF.

This clonotype was picked up many times. The chain has TRBV5-1 and TRBJ2-3; TRBD1 aligns across 7 bases. There are 14 residues in the CDR3. The J segment lost 3 bases and the V segment lost 0 bases, leaving 1 base of the junction unmatched. Germline values: CDR1 SGHRS, CDR2 YFSETQ. CDR3 region: CASSLGDRTDTQYF. Here the CDR3 DNA reads TGCGCCAGCAGCTTGGGGGACAGAACAGATACGCAGTATTTT.

This clonotype was counted at least ten times. The rearrangement joins TRBV6-1 to TRBJ1-1, with D perhaps TRBD1 (6 bases). Trimming cost V 7 bases and J 1 base, with 10 bases left between them. CDR1 is MNHNS, CDR2 SASEGT, per germline. This CDR3 comprises 13 residues. CDR3 DNA: TGTGCCAGCACAGTACAGGGGAACACTGAAGCTTTCTTT. Its translation is CASTVQGNTEAFF.

In its sample, this clonotype was seen a few times. The rearrangement uses TRBV7-2 and TRBJ2-1; 9 bases are shared with TRBD2. The V segment lost 5 bases and the J segment 10 bases; nucleotides outside the gene matches: 15. Germline CDR1 reads SGHTA; CDR2 reads FQGNSA. The CDR3 runs to 16 residues. CDR3 nucleotides: TGTGCCAGCAGCCGCATGACTAGCGGTGCCTCGGGGGAGCAGTTCTTC. This codes for CASSRMTSGASGEQFF.

The CDR3 spells CASSLSPLYGYTF. In DNA, the CDR3 is TGTGCCAGCAGTTTATCCCCCCTATATGGCTACACCTTC. V and J are TRBV27 and TRBJ1-2; D remains unclear. Germline V gene sequence: CDR1 MNHEY, CDR2 SMNVEV (reference sequence). The CDR3 has 13 amino acids. V lost 0 bases, J lost 5 bases, and 7 bases lay in between.

This clonotype has at least ten counts. The chain links TRBV5-1 to TRBJ1-1, with TRBD1 identical over 8 bases. The trim removed 4 bases at V and 11 bases at J, leaving 7 bases unmatched. The germline V gene has CDR1 SGHRS and CDR2 YFSETQ. The CDR3 runs 12 residues. The CDR3: CASSPGQGEAFF. The CDR3 DNA sequence: TGCGCCAGCAGCCCAGGACAGGGCGAGGCTTTCTTT.

This clonotype has ten or more counts. This CDR3 is CASSLLSENEQFF. DNA for the CDR3: TGCGCCAGCAGCTTACTCAGCGAGAATGAGCAGTTCTTC. The genes are TRBV5-1 and TRBJ2-1; the D is unclear. The CDR3 sequence is 13 residues long. Germline V lookup: CDR1 SGHRS, CDR2 YFSETQ. V lost 2 bases to trimming and J lost 7 bases, with 10 bases between them.

The chain uses TRBV28 and TRBJ2-7; 7 bases align to TRBD1. The V gene's germline CDR1 is MDHEN and CDR2 SYDVKM. Trimming at V came to 4 bases and at J to 1 base, leaving 4 bases not matched to a gene. This CDR3 region has 14 residues. In DNA form, the CDR3 reads TGTGCCAGCAGTTCGGGCAGGGGGTCCTACGAGCAGTACTTC. Translation gives CASSSGRGSYEQYF.

This clonotype was recorded at least ten times. J is TRBJ2-7 and V is TRBV20-1; no clear D gene. The germline V gene has CDR1 DFQATT and CDR2 SNEGSKA (reference sequence). V was clipped by 0 bases and J by 6 bases, with 18 bases between them. The CDR3 spans 15 residues. CDR3 sequence reads: CSARDGAMVTLEQYF. The CDR3 region has the DNA TGCAGTGCTAGAGATGGAGCTATGGTCACTCTCGAGCAGTACTTC.

CDR3 DNA sequence: TGTGCCAGCAGTGGACTGGGGGGCCAGGATACGCAGTATTTT. Protein product: CASSGLGGQDTQYF. This chain links TRBV9 with TRBJ2-3; D tentatively reads TRBD1 or TRBD2 (6 bases each). Looked up from germline, CDR1 is SGDLS and CDR2 is YYNGEE. This CDR3 is built from 14 residues. Between the trimmed V and J ends, which lost 5 bases and 6 bases, there was a span of 16 bases.

This clonotype was observed many times. The gene calls are TRBV7-9 and TRBJ1-1; TRBD1 agrees at 7 bases. The germline V gene has CDR1 SEHNR and CDR2 FQNEAQ (reference sequence). This CDR3 is 15 amino acids long. The trim removed 5 bases at V and 0 bases at J, leaving 6 bases unmatched. CDR3 residues: CASSLQGGMNTEAFF. CDR3 DNA sequence: TGTGCCAGCAGCCTCCAGGGGGGGATGAACACTGAAGCTTTCTTT.

This clonotype was found many times. The V gene is TRBV5-1, the J gene TRBJ2-5; no clear D gene. Trimming pared 3 bases from V and 2 bases from J, leaving 8 bases between. The CDR3 length is 13 residues. Germline V gene data show CDR1 as SGHRS and CDR2 as YFSETQ. CDR3 nucleotide sequence: TGCGCCAGCAGCTGGTCTGTTCAAGAGACCCAGTACTTC. Amino acids: CASSWSVQETQYF.

Ten or more counts support this clonotype. This sequence joins TRBV5-1 and TRBJ1-2; D ambiguous. Germline V gives CDR1 SGHRS, CDR2 YFSETQ. V was pared by 4 bases and J by 4 bases, with 11 bases between. This CDR3 is built from 13 residues. CDR3 region: CASSALTAYGYTF. The DNA for the CDR3 is TGCGCCAGCAGCGCCCTAACAGCCTATGGCTACACCTTC.